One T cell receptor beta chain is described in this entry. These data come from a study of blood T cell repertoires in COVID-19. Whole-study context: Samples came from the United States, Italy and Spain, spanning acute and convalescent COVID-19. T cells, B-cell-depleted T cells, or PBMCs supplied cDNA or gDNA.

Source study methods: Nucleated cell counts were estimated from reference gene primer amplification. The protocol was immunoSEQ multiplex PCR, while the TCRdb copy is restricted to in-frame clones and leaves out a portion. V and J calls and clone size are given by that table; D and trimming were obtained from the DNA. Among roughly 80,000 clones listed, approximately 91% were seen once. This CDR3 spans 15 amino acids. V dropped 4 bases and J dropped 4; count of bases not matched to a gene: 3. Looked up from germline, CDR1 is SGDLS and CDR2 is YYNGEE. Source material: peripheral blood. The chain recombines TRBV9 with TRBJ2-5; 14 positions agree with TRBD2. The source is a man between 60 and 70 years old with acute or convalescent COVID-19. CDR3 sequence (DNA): TGTGCCAGCAGCACCGGACTAGCGGGAGGAGAGACCCAGTACTTC. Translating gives CASSTGLAGGETQYF.